The 8 T cell receptor beta chains given below trace back to one sample, sequenced in a study of CD8+CD57+ T cells in acquired aplastic anemia listed by TCRdb under 2018. TCRdb records Illumina HiSeq 2000 as the sequencer. Profiling of TCR beta VDJ combinations and CDR3 sequences used genomic DNA as the template. TCRdb trimmed public reads at Q25 via fastp, called clones via MiXCR and kept in-frame beta chains. Each CDR3 protein gets just one entry, which takes the most common genes and DNA from the rows behind it. Present in this sample are about 200,000 distinct CDR3 sequences, about half of which were seen just once. The ten largest clones take up roughly 21% of the sample. The patients picked for sequencing were ones in whom flow cytometry had shown an expansion of CD8+CD57+ cells. Sample: sorted CD4+, CD8+, or CD8+CD57+ T cells (not recorded which) from PBMCs. The receptors come from a human donor with aplastic anemia.

The V and J genes are TRBV10-3 and TRBJ1-5, with D maybe TRBD1 (5 bases). This CDR3 spans 15 amino acids. Trimming removed 4 bases from V and 3 bases from J, with 13 bases in between. Per the germline V gene, CDR1 is ENHRY and CDR2 is SYGVKD. The CDR3 sequence: CAISGGGLPNQPQHF. CDR3 nucleotides: TGTGCCATCAGTGGGGGGGGTTTACCCAATCAGCCCCAGCATTTT.

Regarding this clonotype: This may come from a read error, since a much larger clone is one base off. This chain joins TRBV20-1 and TRBJ2-5, with D possibly being TRBD2 (6 bases). Germline CDR1 DFQATT, CDR2 SNEGSKA (reference sequence). V lost 3 bases and J lost 9, with 20 bases in between. CDR3 size: 14 residues. CDR3 protein: CSASQTDRWEAQYF. The CDR3, as DNA: TGCAGTGCTAGTCAAACCGACAGATGGGAGGCCCAGTACTTC.

At least ten counts were recorded for this clonotype. V is TRBV5-1 and J is TRBJ2-3; D remains unclear. Trimming removed 0 bases from V and 6 bases from J, with 11 bases in between. The CDR3 totals 14 residues. CDR1 is SGHRS and CDR2 is YFSETQ in the germline V gene. The CDR3 nucleotides read TGCGCCAGCAGCTTGGACCCTATGGGTGATACGCAGTATTTT. Translated: CASSLDPMGDTQYF.

The V call is TRBV9, the J call TRBJ2-6, with TRBD1 as a possible D gene (6 bases). CDR3 length equals 18 residues. Germline V lookup: CDR1 SGDLS, CDR2 YYNGEE. V lost 0 bases to trimming and J lost 0 bases, with 13 bases between them. The CDR3 reads CASSVVSGEGSGANVLTF. The CDR3 DNA reads TGTGCCAGCAGCGTAGTGTCAGGGGAAGGCTCTGGGGCCAACGTCCTGACTTTC.

The V and J genes are TRBV19 and TRBJ1-5; 7 bases agree with TRBD1. The CDR3 loop spans 15 amino acids. V lost 3 bases, J lost 5 bases, and 7 bases stayed unmatched. Germline V gene lookup returns CDR1 LNHDA and CDR2 SQIVND (reference sequence). The CDR3: CASSILTGIYQPQHF. The CDR3 DNA sequence: TGTGCCAGTAGTATTCTGACAGGGATATATCAGCCCCAGCATTTT.

This clonotype has ten or more counts. CDR3 coding DNA: TGTGCCAGCAATTACCGCGGACAGGGGAGCATATATTTT. It translates to CASNYRGQGSIYF. This sequence joins TRBV9 and TRBJ1-3, with 9 positions matching TRBD1. The junction had 10 bases not matched to a gene; V was cut back by 6 bases and J by 12 bases. Per the germline V gene, CDR1 is SGDLS and CDR2 is YYNGEE. The CDR3 is 13 residues long.

The gene calls are TRBV7-8 and TRBJ1-2; a possible D gene is TRBD1 (5 bases). The germline gives CDR1 SGHVS, CDR2 FQNEAQ. CDR3 length equals 15 residues. The germline V and J ends were trimmed by 5 bases and 1 base, with 14 bases remaining between them. CDR3 in DNA: TGTGCCAGCAGCCGAGGGGCAGGGCGTAACTATGGCTACACCTTC. Residues: CASSRGAGRNYGYTF. The full variable domain, in which reference TRBV7-8 and TRBJ1-2 provide the parts outside the CDR3, is GAGVSQSPRYKVAKRGQDVALRCDPISGHVSLFWYQQALGQGPEFLTYFQNEAQLDKSGLPSDRFFAERPEGSVSTLKIQRTQQEDSAVYLCASSRGAGRNYGYTFGSGTRLTVV.

Details on this clonotype: The junction departs from the called germline gene at one end, perhaps through a read error. V is TRBV20-1 and J is TRBJ2-1, with 7 bases identical to TRBD2. Germline values: CDR1 DFQATT, CDR2 SNEGSKA (reference sequence). CDR3 length equals 17 residues. The CDR3 loop is CSARRLAAPSRYNEQLF. In DNA form, the CDR3 reads TGCAGTGCCAGACGGCTAGCGGCCCCCTCTCGGTACAATGAGCAGCTCTTC.